The 23 T cell receptor beta chains below all came from one sample that was sequenced in a study of blood T cell repertoires in COVID-19. Data came from immunoSEQ multiplex PCR; TCRdb stores just in-frame clones and leaves some out. Of about 190,000 clones in the sample, around 85% were seen once. The source material was peripheral blood. These receptors were taken from a man aged 70 or older with active or convalescent COVID-19.

The chain has TRBV5-1 and TRBJ2-3; 8 nucleotides agree with TRBD2. V lost 4 bases and J lost 0; bases outside the gene matches: 4. Germline V gene sequence: CDR1 SGHRS, CDR2 YFSETQ. The CDR3 runs 15 residues. CDR3: CASSVQRGSTDTQYF. The CDR3 coding sequence is TGCGCCAGCAGCGTGCAGCGGGGGAGCACAGATACGCAGTATTTT.

The chain combines TRBV6-2 or TRBV6-3 with TRBJ2-2; D is unclear. Germline V gives CDR1 MNHEY, CDR2 SVGEGT. V shed 4 bases and J shed 7 bases, with 7 bases lying between them. This CDR3 contains 12 residues. For the CDR3, the DNA is TGTGCCAGCAGTTCCACGGGCGGGGAGCTGTTTTTT. Protein sequence: CASSSTGGELFF.

This sequence joins TRBV27 and TRBJ1-2; D not resolved. CDR1 is MNHEY and CDR2 is SMNVEV in the germline V gene (reference sequence). This CDR3 is 15 amino acids long. V shed 2 bases and J shed 8 bases, with 18 bases lying between them. Here the CDR3 DNA reads TGTGCCAGCAGTTTAGTTTACAGCGCGAGGGAAGGCTACACCTTC. Protein sequence: CASSLVYSAREGYTF.

The chain is built from TRBV7-2 and TRBJ2-7, with 7 positions matching TRBD2. Germline CDR1 and CDR2: SGHTA and FQGNSA. The CDR3 loop spans 15 amino acids. Germline trimming cut 4 bases from V and 3 bases from J; bases unmatched to any gene: 9. CDR3 DNA: TGTGCCAGCAGCTACCAACCGGGGGGACTCTACGAGCAGTACTTC. It encodes CASSYQPGGLYEQYF.

The rearrangement joins TRBV6-2 or TRBV6-3 to TRBJ2-1, with 10 bases aligning to TRBD2. Looked up from germline, CDR1 is MNHEY and CDR2 is SVGEGT. Trimming removed 0 bases from V and 7 bases from J; junction bases left unmatched: 3. This CDR3 is 15 amino acids long. CDR3 bases: TGTGCCAGCAGTTACTCACTAGCGGGAAGGAATGAGCAGTTCTTC. Protein sequence: CASSYSLAGRNEQFF.

The chain joins TRBV12-1 to TRBJ2-5; TRBD1 was called by the table and not checked on the DNA. TRBV12-1 is deemed a pseudogene. This CDR3 has 14 residues. CDR3: CASSLGHPQETQYF. The CDR3 DNA is TGTGCCAGCAGCTTGGGACACCCGCAAGAGACCCAGTACTTC.

The CDR3 DNA reads as TGTGCCAGTAGGCAGGGGGGCAATCAGCCCCAGCATTTT. Protein sequence: CASRQGGNQPQHF. The rearrangement links TRBV2 to TRBJ1-5; 7 nucleotides line up with TRBD1. V was clipped by 9 bases and J by 2 bases; unmatched bases: 4. Germline V gene sequence: CDR1 SNHLY, CDR2 FYNNEI. This CDR3 is built from 13 residues.

The chain links TRBV7-9 to TRBJ2-3; TRBD2 agrees at 9 bases. CDR1 SEHNR and CDR2 FQNEAQ come from the germline V gene (reference sequence). This CDR3 comprises 16 residues. The V and J ends lost 1 base and 5 bases, in that order; junction bases with no gene match: 7. The CDR3 sequence: CASSLGLAGRVDTQYF. The CDR3 bases are TGTGCCAGCAGCTTAGGGCTAGCGGGGAGAGTAGATACGCAGTATTTT.

The chain links TRBV11-3 to TRBJ2-1; TRBD2 might be the D (5 bases). V lost 4 bases to trimming and J lost 3 bases, with 13 bases between them. The CDR3 length is 15 residues. The germline gives CDR1 SGHNT, CDR2 YENEEA. The chain's CDR3 is CASSSPSGSYNEQFF. The CDR3 DNA sequence: TGTGCCAGCAGCTCTCCCAGCGGAAGCTACAATGAGCAGTTCTTC.

The CDR3 region has the DNA TGTGCCAGTAGTATTCCCGGGACAGGGGATAAAACTAATGAAAAACTGTTTTTT. Translation gives CASSIPGTGDKTNEKLFF. The V call is TRBV19, the J call TRBJ1-4; 10 nucleotides agree with TRBD1. Trimming cost V 3 bases and J 1 base; bases outside gene matches: 8. Germline V gives CDR1 LNHDA, CDR2 SQIVND (reference sequence). This CDR3 has 18 amino acids.

The V gene is TRBV27, the J gene TRBJ2-2, with D possibly matching TRBD1 (6 bases). CDR3 size: 14 residues. Germline V gene sequence: CDR1 MNHEY, CDR2 SMNVEV (reference sequence). V lost 5 bases, J lost 2 bases, and 9 bases lay in between. The CDR3 DNA sequence: TGTGCCAGCAGTACAGGGATAAACACCGGGGAGCTGTTTTTT. Protein product: CASSTGINTGELFF.

The CDR3 region has the DNA TGTGCCAGCAGTGAATGGGGCGGGAGGGTAGAGACCCAGTACTTC. This encodes CASSEWGGRVETQYF. The chain is built from TRBV6-1 and TRBJ2-5; 9 nucleotides align to TRBD2. V was clipped by 2 bases and J by 4 bases; unmatched bases: 5. This CDR3 contains 15 residues. Per germline, CDR1 MNHNS and CDR2 SASEGT.

This chain joins TRBV30 and TRBJ2-1; 12 nucleotides align to TRBD2. The J segment lost 9 bases and the V segment lost 1 base, leaving 13 bases of the junction unmatched. This CDR3 has 17 amino acids. CDR1 GTSNPN and CDR2 SVGIG come from the germline V gene (reference sequence). The CDR3 nucleotides are TGTGCCTGGAGTGGACGGGCTAGCGGGAGGGGCCAGGCTGAGCAGTTCTTC. This translates into CAWSGRASGRGQAEQFF.

The chain has TRBV10-3 and TRBJ2-3; the D is unclear. This CDR3 contains 13 residues. Germline V gene lookup returns CDR1 ENHRY and CDR2 SYGVKD. V was pared by 7 bases and J by 1 base, with 9 bases between. The CDR3 bases are TGTGCCATCAATTCCGGTCGCACAGATACGCAGTATTTT. Translated: CAINSGRTDTQYF.

V is TRBV6-2 or TRBV6-3 and J is TRBJ1-5; D remains unclear. V was cut by 2 bases and J by 6 bases, with 8 bases left in between. The CDR3 sequence is 13 residues long. Germline values: CDR1 MNHEY, CDR2 SVGEGT. As DNA, the CDR3 is TGTGCCAGCAGTTACGTGCGCCGTCAGCCCCAGCATTTT. It translates to CASSYVRRQPQHF.

The V gene is TRBV7-9, the J gene TRBJ1-1; D remains unclear. The CDR3 spans 11 residues. Germline CDR1 SEHNR, CDR2 FQNEAQ (reference sequence). Trimming took off 5 bases at V and 3 bases at J, with 4 bases between the two ends. The CDR3 sequence: CASSPDTEAFF. Here the CDR3 DNA reads TGTGCCAGCAGCCCGGACACTGAAGCTTTCTTT.

The rearrangement links TRBV24-1 to TRBJ1-1; maybe TRBD1 (5 bases). CDR3 length: 14 amino acids. Trimming shortened V by 4 bases and J by 5 bases, and 13 bases separated the two germline ends. The germline gives CDR1 KGHDR, CDR2 SFDVKD. CDR3 in DNA: TGTGCCACCAGTGACCCGGGACGGGGGACTGAAGCTTTCTTT. Encoded protein: CATSDPGRGTEAFF.

This clone occurred once. The genes are TRBV7-9 and TRBJ1-3, with D perhaps matching TRBD1 (6 bases). The CDR3 runs to 15 residues. The germline CDR1 and CDR2 sequences are SEHNR and FQNEAQ (reference sequence). Trimming took 3 bases from V and 2 from J, leaving 11 bases between them. CDR3 region: CASSFGGAPGNTIYF. The CDR3 nucleotides read TGTGCCAGCAGCTTCGGGGGGGCTCCTGGAAACACCATATATTTT. Complete variable domain (other parts from reference TRBV7-9 and TRBJ1-3): DTGVSQNPRHKITKRGQNVTFRCDPISEHNRLYWYRQTLGQGPEFLTYFQNEAQLEKSRLLSDRFSAERPKGSFSTLEIQRTEQGDSAMYLCASSFGGAPGNTIYFGEGSWLTVV.

The chain uses TRBV27 and TRBJ1-5; D gene ambiguous. V lost 4 bases, J lost 8 bases, and 15 bases lay in between. Per the germline V gene, CDR1 is MNHEY and CDR2 is SMNVEV (reference sequence). The CDR3 length is 14 residues. CDR3 coding DNA: TGTGCCAGCAGTTCGGGGATGGGTAGGAAGCCCCAGCATTTT. This encodes CASSSGMGRKPQHF.

This rearrangement joins TRBV12-3 or TRBV12-4 to TRBJ2-1, with 9 nucleotides matching TRBD2. The CDR3 extends over 11 amino acids. V dropped 7 bases and J dropped 13; count of bases not matched to a gene: 5. This CDR3 is CASKLSGGQFF. DNA for the CDR3: TGTGCCAGCAAACTTAGCGGGGGTCAGTTCTTC.

The V and J genes are TRBV20-1 and TRBJ2-3; D gene ambiguous. Trimming removed 3 bases from V and 0 bases from J, with 16 bases in between. CDR1 DFQATT and CDR2 SNEGSKA come from the germline V gene (reference sequence). This CDR3 region has 16 residues. CDR3 nucleotide sequence: TGCAGTGCTAGTCTTTGGGCAACAGAAAGCACAGATACGCAGTATTTT. It codes for CSASLWATESTDTQYF.

The chain recombines TRBV6-5 with TRBJ2-1, with unresolved D. The CDR3 covers 14 residues. Germline-derived CDR1 and CDR2 are MNHEY and SVGAGI. The V gene lost 4 bases and the J gene lost 4 bases, with 11 bases spanning the gap. CDR3 loop: CASSSAPRYNEQFF. The CDR3 nucleotides are TGTGCCAGCAGTTCTGCCCCCAGATACAATGAGCAGTTCTTC.

This chain connects TRBV7-9 to TRBJ1-2; D is perhaps TRBD1 (6 bases). The length of the CDR3 is 14 residues. V was shortened by 1 base and J by 3 bases, with 9 bases between the two germline ends. In germline, CDR1 is SEHNR, CDR2 FQNEAQ (reference sequence). CDR3 nucleotides: TGTGCCAGCAGCTTAGATGGGACACACTATGGCTACACCTTC. Its protein product is CASSLDGTHYGYTF.